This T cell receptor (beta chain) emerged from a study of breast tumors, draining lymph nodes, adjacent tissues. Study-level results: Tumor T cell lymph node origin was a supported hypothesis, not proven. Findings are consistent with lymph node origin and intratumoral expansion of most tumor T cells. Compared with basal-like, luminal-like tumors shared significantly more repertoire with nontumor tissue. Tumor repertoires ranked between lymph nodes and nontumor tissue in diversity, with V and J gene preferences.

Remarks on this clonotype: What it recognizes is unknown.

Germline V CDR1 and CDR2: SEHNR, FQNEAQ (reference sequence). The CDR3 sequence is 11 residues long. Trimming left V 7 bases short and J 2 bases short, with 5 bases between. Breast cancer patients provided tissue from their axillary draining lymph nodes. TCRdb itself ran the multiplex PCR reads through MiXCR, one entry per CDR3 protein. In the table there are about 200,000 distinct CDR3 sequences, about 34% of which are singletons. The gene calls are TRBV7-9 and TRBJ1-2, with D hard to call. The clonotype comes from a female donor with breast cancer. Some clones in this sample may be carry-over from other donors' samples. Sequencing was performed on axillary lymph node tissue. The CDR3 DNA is TGTGCCAGCACCGACAACTATGGCTACACCTTC. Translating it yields CASTDNYGYTF.